The 4 T cell receptor beta chains given below trace back to one sample, sequenced in a study of blood T cell repertoires in COVID-19. The assay was immunoSEQ multiplex PCR, and TCRdb's table has in-frame clones only and misses some. This sample yields 160,000 or so clones, of which about 85% are seen a single time; about 6% belongs to the top ten. The sequenced material came from PBMCs or T cells enriched from blood (not recorded which). These receptors came from a woman aged 40 to 50 with acute COVID-19.

This clone came up a few times. V is TRBV6-5 and J is TRBJ1-2; D perhaps matches TRBD1 (6 bases). CDR1 MNHEY and CDR2 SVGAGI come from the germline V gene. Trimming pared 2 bases from V and 5 bases from J, leaving 15 bases between. This CDR3 has 15 amino acids. The CDR3 sequence: CASSYNRQGIYGYTF. CDR3 DNA: TGTGCCAGCAGTTACAACAGGCAGGGGATATATGGCTACACCTTC.

This clone appeared a few times. The gene calls are TRBV18 and TRBJ2-7, with 7 nucleotides matching TRBD2. The CDR3 has 14 residues. Germline values: CDR1 KGHSH, CDR2 LQKENI. V gave up 2 bases and J gave up 4 bases; unmatched junction bases: 5. The CDR3 region has the DNA TGTGCCAGCTCACCAGGCGGGAGAGGGTACGAGCAGTACGTC. Its translation is CASSPGGRGYEQYV.

This chain uses TRBV29-1 with TRBJ2-3; perhaps TRBD2 as D (9 bases). The germline V and J ends were trimmed by 3 bases and 0 bases, with 19 bases remaining between them. Germline CDR1 is SQVTM and CDR2 is ANQGSEA. CDR3 length: 17 amino acids. The CDR3 nucleotides are TGCAGCGTTGAGGACAGGGCTACTAGCGGGAGCACAGATACGCAGTATTTT. This sequence encodes CSVEDRATSGSTDTQYF.

CDR3 region: CASSFIAGPYNEQFF. The CDR3 DNA is TGTGCCAGCAGCTTCATAGCGGGACCCTACAATGAGCAGTTCTTC. J is TRBJ2-1 and V is TRBV11-3, with 8 bases fitting TRBD2. This CDR3 is 15 amino acids long. Looked up from germline, CDR1 is SGHNT and CDR2 is YENEEA. J gave up 2 bases and V 3 bases, and 3 bases lay outside the gene matches.